The sample holds one count of the clone carrying this TCR beta chain. The entry originates in a study of technical replicates of blood from a few donors. The CDR3 extends over 11 amino acids. Germline trimming cut 8 bases from V and 4 bases from J; bases unmatched to any gene: 1. CDR1 WNHNN and CDR2 SYGVQD come from the germline V gene (reference sequence). The repertoire was sequenced with immunoSEQ multiplex PCR; TCRdb's copy has only in-frame clones and lacks some. The data show some 77,000 clones, with 85% to 95% seen just once and around 0.37% held by the top ten. The source material was T cells isolated from PBMCs. The sequence was obtained from a human donor in good health. The rearrangement joins TRBV10-1 to TRBJ2-5; TRBD2 matches 7 bases. The CDR3 DNA reads as TGCGCCAGCGGGGAGGGAGAGACCCAGTACTTC. It is translated as CASGEGETQYF.